The rows below give T cell receptor beta chains drawn from one sample of a study of blood T cells in healthy people across ages. TCRdb re-called the 5' RACE reads with MiXCR, one entry per CDR3 protein. The sample records roughly 700,000 distinct CDR3 sequences, roughly 32% being singletons. Sequences were obtained from blood. The source of these receptors is a woman of 80 years or more in good health. CDR3s include the opening cysteine and the closing phenylalanine or tryptophan. The D gene is left open where the match is weak. The size field is filled for only some rows; it gives once, few, many or a size class.

CDR3nt: TGTGCCATCAGTGACCGACAGGGAGGGGTAACTGAAGCTTTCTTT
CDR3aa: CAISDRQGGVTEAFF
j_gene: TRBJ1-1
d_gene: TRBD1
abundance: .
v_gene: TRBV10-3

CDR3nt: TGTGCCAGCAGTCCCTACGTCCAAACGACGGCCTACGAGCAGTACTTC
CDR3aa: CASSPYVQTTAYEQYF
j_gene: TRBJ2-7
d_gene: .
abundance: many
v_gene: TRBV27

CDR3nt: TGCGCCAGCAGCTTGGTGGGGGGCCGTAACGAGCAGTACTTC
CDR3aa: CASSLVGGRNEQYF
j_gene: TRBJ2-7
d_gene: .
abundance: many
v_gene: TRBV5-1

CDR3nt: TGTGCCAGCAAGAGTGAGGGTTCCACTGAAGCTTTCTTT
CDR3aa: CASKSEGSTEAFF
j_gene: TRBJ1-1
d_gene: .
abundance: .
v_gene: TRBV2

CDR3nt: TGTGCCACCAGTGATTGGTTCCGGGGGCGACGCACAGATACGCAGTATTTT
CDR3aa: CATSDWFRGRRTDTQYF
j_gene: TRBJ2-3
d_gene: .
abundance: .
v_gene: TRBV24-1

CDR3nt: TGCGCCAGCAGCCAAGAGTTCGGGGGCCCTGGAAACACCATATATTTT
CDR3aa: CASSQEFGGPGNTIYF
j_gene: TRBJ1-3
d_gene: .
abundance: few
v_gene: TRBV4-1

CDR3nt: TGCAGTGCTAGATCTGGGACAGGGGGATTCGAGCAGTACTTC
CDR3aa: CSARSGTGGFEQYF
j_gene: TRBJ2-7
d_gene: TRBD1
abundance: .
v_gene: TRBV20-1

CDR3nt: TGTGCCAGCAGCTTAGATTGGGTGAGCAACTATGGCTACACCTTC
CDR3aa: CASSLDWVSNYGYTF
j_gene: TRBJ1-2
d_gene: .
abundance: .
v_gene: TRBV7-9

CDR3nt: TGTGCCAGCAGCTCGGATGGGACAGGGGGTCGGGAGACCCAGTACTTC
CDR3aa: CASSSDGTGGRETQYF
j_gene: TRBJ2-5
d_gene: TRBD1
abundance: few
v_gene: TRBV5-4

CDR3nt: TGTGCCAGTAGTAAGACAGGGGGTCTCAATGAGCAGTACTTC
CDR3aa: CASSKTGGLNEQYF
j_gene: TRBJ2-5
d_gene: TRBD1
abundance: .
v_gene: TRBV19

CDR3nt: TGTGCCAGCAGCCAAGACCGGGGCACAGATATGCAGTATTTT
CDR3aa: CASSQDRGTDMQYF
j_gene: TRBJ2-3
d_gene: .
abundance: .
v_gene: TRBV4-2

CDR3nt: TGTGCCAGCAGTTTGGAAGGGGGCAGTTATGGCTACACCTTC
CDR3aa: CASSLEGGSYGYTF
j_gene: TRBJ1-2
d_gene: TRBD1
abundance: many
v_gene: TRBV27

CDR3nt: TGCAGTGCTAGCGCGGACAGGGCGGCCAAAAACATTCAGTACTTC
CDR3aa: CSASADRAAKNIQYF
j_gene: TRBJ2-4
d_gene: TRBD1
abundance: .
v_gene: TRBV20-1

CDR3nt: TGTGCCAGCAGCTTCGTCGGCCAGGGCGATGGGCAGTTCTTC
CDR3aa: CASSFVGQGDGQFF
j_gene: TRBJ2-1
d_gene: .
abundance: few
v_gene: TRBV7-2

CDR3nt: TGTGTCAGCAGCTTAGCGAGGACGGGGAGCACCGGGGAGCTGTTTTTT
CDR3aa: CVSSLARTGSTGELFF
j_gene: TRBJ2-2
d_gene: .
abundance: .
v_gene: TRBV7-2

CDR3nt: TGCGCCAGCAGTTTCGGGGACAGGCCTTACTATGGCTACACCTTC
CDR3aa: CASSFGDRPYYGYTF
j_gene: TRBJ1-2
d_gene: TRBD1
abundance: .
v_gene: TRBV5-1

CDR3nt: TGCAGTGCTATTACAGCTACTGGGTACAATGAGCAGTTCTTC
CDR3aa: CSAITATGYNEQFF
j_gene: TRBJ2-1
d_gene: .
abundance: .
v_gene: TRBV20-1

CDR3nt: TGTGCCGGCAGCTTAGTGTTCTCTGGAGATACGCAGTATTTT
CDR3aa: CAGSLVFSGDTQYF
j_gene: TRBJ2-3
d_gene: .
abundance: .
v_gene: TRBV7-2

CDR3nt: TGTGCCAGCAGCCCCCAGGGCGGGGGTTCCCAAGAGACCCAGTACTTC
CDR3aa: CASSPQGGGSQETQYF
j_gene: TRBJ2-5
d_gene: TRBD2
abundance: many
v_gene: TRBV12-3/TRBV12-4

CDR3nt: TGCGCCAGCAGCCCGGAGACAGGGGGCCGACAGCCCCAGCATTTT
CDR3aa: CASSPETGGRQPQHF
j_gene: TRBJ1-5
d_gene: TRBD1
abundance: few
v_gene: TRBV5-1

CDR3nt: TGTGCCTTTGAAAAGGGAAATCAGCCCCAGCATTTT
CDR3aa: CAFEKGNQPQHF
j_gene: TRBJ1-5
d_gene: .
abundance: .
v_gene: TRBV30

CDR3nt: TGTGCCAGCAGTTTATCTTTGGGGGTCTCCTACGAGCAGTACTTC
CDR3aa: CASSLSLGVSYEQYF
j_gene: TRBJ2-7
d_gene: .
abundance: .
v_gene: TRBV28

CDR3nt: TGCAGCGTTGAAGCCCCTGAGGCGAACACTGAAGCTTTCTTT
CDR3aa: CSVEAPEANTEAFF
j_gene: TRBJ1-1
d_gene: .
abundance: .
v_gene: TRBV29-1

CDR3nt: TGTGCCACCAGCAGAAGAGCGGGGGCCGGCACAGATACGCAGTATTTT
CDR3aa: CATSRRAGAGTDTQYF
j_gene: TRBJ2-3
d_gene: TRBD2
abundance: .
v_gene: TRBV15

CDR3nt: TGTGCCAGCAGCCTCAACCCCACAGATACGCAGTATTTT
CDR3aa: CASSLNPTDTQYF
j_gene: TRBJ2-3
d_gene: .
abundance: many
v_gene: TRBV9

CDR3nt: TGCGCCAGCGGCCGACAGGGGGCTTGGAATGAGCAGTACTTC
CDR3aa: CASGRQGAWNEQYF
j_gene: TRBJ2-5
d_gene: TRBD1
abundance: .
v_gene: TRBV5-1

CDR3nt: TGTGCCAGCAGCCCCTCCTGGACAATAACCTACGAGCAGTACTTC
CDR3aa: CASSPSWTITYEQYF
j_gene: TRBJ2-7
d_gene: .
abundance: .
v_gene: TRBV7-2

CDR3nt: TGCAGCATCCGAGCTGGGACAGCTTACGAGCAGTACTTC
CDR3aa: CSIRAGTAYEQYF
j_gene: TRBJ2-7
d_gene: TRBD1
abundance: many
v_gene: TRBV29-1